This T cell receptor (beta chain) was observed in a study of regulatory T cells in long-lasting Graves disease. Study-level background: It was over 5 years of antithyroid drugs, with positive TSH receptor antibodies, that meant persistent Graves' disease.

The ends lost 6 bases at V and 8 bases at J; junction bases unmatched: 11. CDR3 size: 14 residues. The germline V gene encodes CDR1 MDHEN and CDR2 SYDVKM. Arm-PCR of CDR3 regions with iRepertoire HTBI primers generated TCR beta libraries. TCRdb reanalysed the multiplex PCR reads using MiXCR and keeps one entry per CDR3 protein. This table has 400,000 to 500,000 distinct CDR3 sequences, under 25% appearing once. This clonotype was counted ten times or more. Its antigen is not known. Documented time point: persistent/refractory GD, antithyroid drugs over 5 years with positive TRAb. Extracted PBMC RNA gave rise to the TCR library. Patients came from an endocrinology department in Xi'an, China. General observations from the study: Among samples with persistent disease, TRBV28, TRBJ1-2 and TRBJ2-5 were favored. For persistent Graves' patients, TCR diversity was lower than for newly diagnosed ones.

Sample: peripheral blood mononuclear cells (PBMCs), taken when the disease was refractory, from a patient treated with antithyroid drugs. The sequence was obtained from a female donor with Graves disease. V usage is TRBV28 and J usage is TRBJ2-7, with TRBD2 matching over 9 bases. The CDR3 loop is CASSKRSREGKQYF. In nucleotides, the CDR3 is TGTGCCAGCAGCAAGAGGTCGCGGGAGGGTAAGCAGTACTTC.